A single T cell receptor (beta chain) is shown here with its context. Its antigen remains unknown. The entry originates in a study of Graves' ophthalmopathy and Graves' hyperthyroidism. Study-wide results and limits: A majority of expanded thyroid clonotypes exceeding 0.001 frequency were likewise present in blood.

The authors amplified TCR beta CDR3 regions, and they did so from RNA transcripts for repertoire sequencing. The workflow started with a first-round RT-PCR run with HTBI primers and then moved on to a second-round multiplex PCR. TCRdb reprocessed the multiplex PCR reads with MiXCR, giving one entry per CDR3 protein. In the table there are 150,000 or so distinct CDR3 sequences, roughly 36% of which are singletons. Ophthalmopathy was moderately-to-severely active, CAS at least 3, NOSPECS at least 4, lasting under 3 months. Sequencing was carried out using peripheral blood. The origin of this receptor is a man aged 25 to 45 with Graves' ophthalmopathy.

The CDR3 coding sequence is TGTGCCAGCAGCTTCATCGGCATGGAAGCTTTCTTT. Its translation: CASSFIGMEAFF. V usage is TRBV11-2 and J usage is TRBJ1-1; D ambiguous. Germline values: CDR1 SGHAT, CDR2 FQNNGV. The CDR3 is 12 residues long. Deletions cut 3 bases from V and 8 bases from J, with 10 bases between.